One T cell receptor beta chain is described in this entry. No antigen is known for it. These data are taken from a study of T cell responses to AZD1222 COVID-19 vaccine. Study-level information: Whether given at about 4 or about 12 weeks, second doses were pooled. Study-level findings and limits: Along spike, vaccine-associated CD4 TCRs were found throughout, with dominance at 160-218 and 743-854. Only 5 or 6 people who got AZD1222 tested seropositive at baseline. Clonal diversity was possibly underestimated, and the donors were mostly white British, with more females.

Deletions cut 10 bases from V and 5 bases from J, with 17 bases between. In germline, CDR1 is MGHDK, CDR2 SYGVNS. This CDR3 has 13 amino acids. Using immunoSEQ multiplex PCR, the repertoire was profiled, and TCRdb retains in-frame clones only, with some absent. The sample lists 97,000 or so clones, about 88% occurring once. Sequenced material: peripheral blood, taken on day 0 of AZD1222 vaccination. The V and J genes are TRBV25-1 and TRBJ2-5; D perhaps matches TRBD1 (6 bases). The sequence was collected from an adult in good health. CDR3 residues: CATRTGSRETQYF. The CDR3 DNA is TGTGCCACCCGAACAGGGTCCCGGGAGACCCAGTACTTC.